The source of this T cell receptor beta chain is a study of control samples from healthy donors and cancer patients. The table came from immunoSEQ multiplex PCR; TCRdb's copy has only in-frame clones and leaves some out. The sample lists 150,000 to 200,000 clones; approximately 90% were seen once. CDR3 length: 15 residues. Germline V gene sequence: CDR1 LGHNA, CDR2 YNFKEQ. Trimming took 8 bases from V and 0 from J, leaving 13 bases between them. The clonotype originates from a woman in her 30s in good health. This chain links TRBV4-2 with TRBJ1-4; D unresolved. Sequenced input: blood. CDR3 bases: TGTGCCAGCGGCAAGACGGCCGCAACTAATGAAAAACTGTTTTTT. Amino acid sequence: CASGKTAATNEKLFF.